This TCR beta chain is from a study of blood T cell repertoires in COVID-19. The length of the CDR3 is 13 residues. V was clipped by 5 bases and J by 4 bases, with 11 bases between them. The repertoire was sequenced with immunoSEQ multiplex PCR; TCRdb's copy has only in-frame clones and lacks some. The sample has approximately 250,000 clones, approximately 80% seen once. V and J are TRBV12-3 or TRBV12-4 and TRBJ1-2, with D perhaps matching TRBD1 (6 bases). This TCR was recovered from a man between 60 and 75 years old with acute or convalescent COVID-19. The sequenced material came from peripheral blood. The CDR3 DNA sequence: TGTGCCAGCAGTCCCGGACAGTCCTATGGCTACACCTTC. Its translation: CASSPGQSYGYTF.